Each of the 8 T cell receptor beta chains below was sequenced from the same sample in a study of T-cell memory formation after mild COVID-19. TCRdb re-called the 5' RACE reads through MiXCR, storing one row per CDR3 protein. This table holds hundreds of thousands of distinct CDR3 sequences, approximately 19% found once. The sample consisted of PBMCs or a T cell subset sorted from them (not recorded which). All receptors come from an adult woman who had mild COVID-19 (a few samples of this study predate the infection). Cell type and time point are not known.

J is TRBJ1-5 and V is TRBV18; D is possibly TRBD1 (6 bases). Trimming cost V 3 bases and J 1 base, with 22 bases left between them. The CDR3 is 19 residues long. Looked up from germline, CDR1 is KGHSH and CDR2 is LQKENI. For the CDR3, the DNA is TGTGCCAGCTCACCCTTCCCAACTACGGGGGCAGTAAGCAATCAGCCCCAGCATTTT. Its protein is CASSPFPTTGAVSNQPQHF.

The chain joins TRBV4-3 to TRBJ2-1, with 10 bases lining up with TRBD2. Per the germline V gene, CDR1 is LGHNA and CDR2 is YSLEER. Germline trimming cut 4 bases from V and 0 bases from J; bases unmatched to any gene: 18. This CDR3 region has 21 residues. The CDR3 spells CASSPASFGSGGYSSYNEQFF. The CDR3 coding sequence is TGCGCCAGCAGCCCAGCTTCCTTCGGTAGCGGGGGGTATAGCTCCTACAATGAGCAGTTCTTC.

This rearrangement joins TRBV12-3 or TRBV12-4 to TRBJ2-1; 7 positions match TRBD1. The ends lost 6 bases at V and 11 bases at J; junction bases unmatched: 7. The CDR3 extends over 12 amino acids. The CDR3 bases are TGTGCCAGCAGCAGAGACAGGGATCAGCAGTTCTTC. It translates to CASSRDRDQQFF.

V and J are TRBV9 and TRBJ2-3; TRBD2 matches at 11 bases. The CDR3 runs 15 residues. Looked up from germline, CDR1 is SGDLS and CDR2 is YYNGEE. Germline trimming cut 2 bases from V and 4 bases from J; bases unmatched to any gene: 3. Written as DNA, the CDR3 is TGTGCCAGCAGCGTTAGCGGGGGGGCCGCAGATACGCAGTATTTT. As protein: CASSVSGGAADTQYF.

V is TRBV4-3 and J is TRBJ1-4; 11 positions match TRBD1. This CDR3 is 22 amino acids long. Germline V gives CDR1 LGHNA, CDR2 YSLEER. V was clipped by 0 bases and J by 7 bases; unmatched bases: 22. CDR3 in amino acids: CASSQDPTRAPRDRGTGEKLFF. DNA of the CDR3: TGCGCCAGCAGCCAAGATCCGACAAGAGCCCCCCGGGACAGGGGGACCGGTGAAAAACTGTTTTTT.

V usage is TRBV11-2 and J usage is TRBJ2-3; D is perhaps TRBD2 (6 bases). In germline, CDR1 is SGHAT, CDR2 FQNNGV. V shed 1 base and J shed 2 bases, with 16 bases lying between them. This CDR3 is built from 17 residues. In DNA, the CDR3 is TGTGCCAGCAGCTTAGTGCTTCGGGGAGGCTACACAGATACGCAGTATTTT. Residues: CASSLVLRGGYTDTQYF.

This clonotype was picked up a small number of times. The chain couples TRBV7-8 to TRBJ2-1; D perhaps matches TRBD2 (5 bases). The V end lost 1 base, the J end lost 15 bases, and 13 bases lay between the germline ends. CDR3 length: 12 residues. CDR1 SGHVS and CDR2 FQNEAQ come from the germline V gene. The CDR3 DNA is TGTGCCAGCAGCTTAGGACCCCCCCGGGGGTTCTTC. Translation: CASSLGPPRGFF. Based on the CDR3 plus reference TRBV7-8 and TRBJ2-1, the full variable domain is GAGVSQSPRYKVAKRGQDVALRCDPISGHVSLFWYQQALGQGPEFLTYFQNEAQLDKSGLPSDRFFAERPEGSVSTLKIQRTQQEDSAVYLCASSLGPPRGFFGPGTRLTVL.

This chain connects TRBV2 to TRBJ1-1; no reliable D call. Germline V lookup: CDR1 SNHLY, CDR2 FYNNEI. This CDR3 region has 13 residues. V lost 7 bases, J lost 5 bases, and 14 bases lay in between. The CDR3 DNA is TGTGCCAGCATGGAACAGCCATGGACTGAAGCTTTCTTT. Translation: CASMEQPWTEAFF.